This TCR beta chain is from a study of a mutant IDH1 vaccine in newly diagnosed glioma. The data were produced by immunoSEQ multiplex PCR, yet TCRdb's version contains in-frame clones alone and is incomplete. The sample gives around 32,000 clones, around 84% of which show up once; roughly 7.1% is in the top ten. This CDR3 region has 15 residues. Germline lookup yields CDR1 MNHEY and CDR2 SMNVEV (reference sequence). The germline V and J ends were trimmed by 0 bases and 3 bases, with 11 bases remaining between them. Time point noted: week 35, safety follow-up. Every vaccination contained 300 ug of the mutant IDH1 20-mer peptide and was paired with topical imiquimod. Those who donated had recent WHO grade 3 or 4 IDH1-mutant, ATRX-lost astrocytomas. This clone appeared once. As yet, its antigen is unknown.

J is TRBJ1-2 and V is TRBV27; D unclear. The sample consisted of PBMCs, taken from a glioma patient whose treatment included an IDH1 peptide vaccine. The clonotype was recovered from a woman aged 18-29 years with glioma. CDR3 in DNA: TGTGCCAGCAGTTTATCGGGAGGGTTAGACTATGGCTACACCTTC. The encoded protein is CASSLSGGLDYGYTF.